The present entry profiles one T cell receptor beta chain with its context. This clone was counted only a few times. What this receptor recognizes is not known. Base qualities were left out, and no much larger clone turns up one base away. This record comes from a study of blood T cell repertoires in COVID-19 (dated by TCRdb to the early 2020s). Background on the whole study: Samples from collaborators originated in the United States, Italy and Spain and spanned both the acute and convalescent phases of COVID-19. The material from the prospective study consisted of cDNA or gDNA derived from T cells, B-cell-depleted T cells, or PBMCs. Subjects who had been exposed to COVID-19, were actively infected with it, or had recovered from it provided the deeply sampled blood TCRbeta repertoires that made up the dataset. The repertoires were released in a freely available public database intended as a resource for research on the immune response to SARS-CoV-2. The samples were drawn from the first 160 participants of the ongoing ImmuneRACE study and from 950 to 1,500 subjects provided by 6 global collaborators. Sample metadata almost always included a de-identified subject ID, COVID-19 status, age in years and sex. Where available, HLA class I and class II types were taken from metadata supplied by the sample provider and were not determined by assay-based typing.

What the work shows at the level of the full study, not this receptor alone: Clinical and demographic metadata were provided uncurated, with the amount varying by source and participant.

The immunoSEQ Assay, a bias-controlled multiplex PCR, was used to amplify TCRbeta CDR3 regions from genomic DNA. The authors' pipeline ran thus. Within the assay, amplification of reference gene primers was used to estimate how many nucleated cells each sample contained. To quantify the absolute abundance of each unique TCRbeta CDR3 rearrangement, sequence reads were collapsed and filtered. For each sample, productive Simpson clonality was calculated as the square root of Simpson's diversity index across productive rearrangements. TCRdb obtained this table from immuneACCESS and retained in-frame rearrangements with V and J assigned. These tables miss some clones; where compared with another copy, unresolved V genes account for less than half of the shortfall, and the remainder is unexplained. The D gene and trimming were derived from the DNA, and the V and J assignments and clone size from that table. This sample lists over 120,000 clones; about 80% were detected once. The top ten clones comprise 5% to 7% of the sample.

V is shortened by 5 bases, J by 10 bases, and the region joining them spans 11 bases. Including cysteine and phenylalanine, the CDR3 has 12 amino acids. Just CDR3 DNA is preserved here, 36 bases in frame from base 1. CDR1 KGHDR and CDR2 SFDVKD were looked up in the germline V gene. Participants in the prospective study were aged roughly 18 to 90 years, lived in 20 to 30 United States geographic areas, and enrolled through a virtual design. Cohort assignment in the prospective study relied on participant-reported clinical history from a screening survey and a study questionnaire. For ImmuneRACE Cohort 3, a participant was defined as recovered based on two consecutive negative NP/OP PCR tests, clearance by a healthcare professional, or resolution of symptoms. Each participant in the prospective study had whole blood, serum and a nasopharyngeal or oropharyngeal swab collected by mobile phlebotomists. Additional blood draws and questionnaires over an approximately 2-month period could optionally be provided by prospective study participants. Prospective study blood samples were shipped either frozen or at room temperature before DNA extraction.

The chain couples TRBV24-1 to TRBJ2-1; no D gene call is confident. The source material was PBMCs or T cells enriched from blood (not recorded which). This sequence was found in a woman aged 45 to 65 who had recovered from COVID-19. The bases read TGTGCCACCAGTGTAAACTACGGCGAGCAGTTCTTC. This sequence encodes CATSVNYGEQFF.